A single sample is the source of the 24 T cell receptor beta chains below, sequenced in a study of technical replicates of blood from several donors. Produced via immunoSEQ multiplex PCR; TCRdb's table is partial and in-frame only. In the table there are some 80,000 clones, approximately 93% of which are singletons. Sample: T cells isolated from PBMCs. The receptors stem from a human donor in good health.

The chain has TRBV28 and TRBJ2-5; 7 bases map to TRBD2. The germline V gene encodes CDR1 MDHEN and CDR2 SYDVKM. The V gene end was trimmed by 3 bases and the J gene end by 5 bases; junction bases not matched to a gene: 3. This CDR3 region has 13 residues. The CDR3 nucleotides are TGTGCCAGCAGTTTTGCAGCGGGGGAGACCCAGTACTTC. It codes for CASSFAAGETQYF. The full variable domain, its missing parts supplied by reference TRBV28 and TRBJ2-5, is DVKVTQSSRYLVKRTGEKVFLECVQDMDHENMFWYRQDPGLGLRLIYFSYDVKMKEKGDIPEGYSVSREKKERFSLILESASTNQTSMYLCASSFAAGETQYFGPGTRLLVL.

The chain links TRBV28 to TRBJ2-5; 8 positions match TRBD1. Trimming removed 5 bases from V and 5 bases from J; junction bases left unmatched: 16. The germline V gene has CDR1 MDHEN and CDR2 SYDVKM. CDR3 size: 17 residues. CDR3 nucleotides: TGTGCCAGCAGTCCCCGGGTCAGGGGGCGCACTTGGGAGACCCAGTACTTC. It encodes CASSPRVRGRTWETQYF.

The chain has TRBV27 and TRBJ1-1; a possible D gene is TRBD1 (5 bases). This CDR3 is built from 15 residues. The germline V and J ends were trimmed by 2 bases and 1 base, with 11 bases remaining between them. Germline CDR1 and CDR2: MNHEY and SMNVEV (reference sequence). The CDR3 protein is CASSLAGLKNTEAFF. CDR3 in DNA: TGTGCCAGCAGTTTAGCGGGACTAAAGAACACTGAAGCTTTCTTT.

The chain couples TRBV19 to TRBJ2-1; D may be TRBD2 (6 bases). Looked up from germline, CDR1 is LNHDA and CDR2 is SQIVND (reference sequence). V lost 2 bases and J lost 9, with 17 bases in between. The CDR3 covers 15 residues. The DNA for the CDR3 is TGTGCCAGTAGTATACCGTCGAGCGGGCGGGCTGAGCAGTTCTTC. It specifies CASSIPSSGRAEQFF.

This clone was counted a few times. The rearrangement joins TRBV27 to TRBJ1-5; 7 bases are shared with TRBD1. CDR1 is MNHEY, CDR2 SMNVEV, per germline (reference sequence). The CDR3 is 14 residues long. V lost 2 bases, J lost 5 bases, and 3 bases stayed unmatched. CDR3 sequence: CASSLTGDDQPQHF. For the CDR3, the DNA is TGTGCCAGCAGTTTAACAGGGGATGATCAGCCCCAGCATTTT.

This sequence joins TRBV27 and TRBJ2-3, with D tentatively TRBD2 (5 bases). Per germline, CDR1 MNHEY and CDR2 SMNVEV (reference sequence). This CDR3 region has 14 residues. V dropped 4 bases and J dropped 2 bases, with 10 bases sitting between them. CDR3 in amino acids: CASSSRETTDTQYF. In DNA, the CDR3 is TGTGCCAGCAGTTCCCGGGAAACCACAGATACGCAGTATTTT.

The chain combines TRBV5-1 with TRBJ1-2; TRBD1 is a possible D gene (6 bases). Trimming shortened V by 2 bases and J by 6 bases, and 8 bases separated the two germline ends. CDR1 and CDR2 (germline): SGHRS, YFSETQ. This CDR3 has 12 amino acids. CDR3 amino acids: CASSLQGNGYTF. The CDR3 DNA reads as TGCGCCAGCAGCTTACAGGGCAATGGCTACACCTTC.

This chain uses TRBV4-2 with TRBJ2-2; 7 positions match TRBD2. Trimming at V came to 1 base and at J to 5 bases, leaving 19 bases not matched to a gene. The CDR3 totals 20 residues. CDR1 LGHNA and CDR2 YNFKEQ come from the germline V gene. In nucleotides, the CDR3 is TGTGCCAGCAGCCAAGTTCAGGACATATCGGGGGAGGGTATTACCGGGGAGCTGTTTTTT. It specifies CASSQVQDISGEGITGELFF.

The chain has TRBV14 and TRBJ1-1; no clear D. This CDR3 is 10 amino acids long. The V and J ends lost 1 base and 11 bases respectively, with 5 bases between them. Germline CDR1 and CDR2: SGHDN and FVKESK. The CDR3 spells CASSQGEAFF. CDR3 nucleotides: TGTGCCAGCAGCCAAGGGGAGGCTTTCTTT.

The CDR3 nucleotides read TGTGCCAGCAGTTTAACAGGGGGCGCGCTCAATGAGCAGTTCTTC. Translated: CASSLTGGALNEQFF. The chain couples TRBV6-5 to TRBJ2-1; 9 nucleotides align to TRBD1. The CDR3 totals 15 residues. Unmatched junction bases numbered 7, after V lost 4 bases and J lost 6 bases. Germline loops: CDR1 MNHEY, CDR2 SVGAGI.

The genes are TRBV7-2 and TRBJ1-5; D possibly corresponds to TRBD1 (5 bases). The germline V and J ends were trimmed by 2 bases and 6 bases, with 8 bases remaining between them. Germline CDR1 is SGHTA and CDR2 is FQGNSA. This CDR3 comprises 13 residues. CDR3 nucleotides: TGTGCCAGCAGCTTAAAGGGGATTCAGCCCCAGCATTTT. Residues: CASSLKGIQPQHF.

The chain has TRBV7-9 and TRBJ1-2; 8 nucleotides agree with TRBD1. This CDR3 has 13 amino acids. Germline assignment: CDR1 SEHNR and CDR2 FQNEAQ (reference sequence). V gave up 2 bases and J gave up 6 bases; unmatched junction bases: 2. CDR3: CASSLPGGHGYTF. The CDR3 DNA sequence: TGTGCCAGCAGCTTACCAGGGGGCCATGGCTACACCTTC.

The chain recombines TRBV5-1 with TRBJ1-4; D not resolved. The germline gives CDR1 SGHRS, CDR2 YFSETQ. Trimming pared 0 bases from V and 4 bases from J, leaving 7 bases between. The CDR3 loop spans 14 amino acids. The CDR3 reads CASSLAGNNEKLFF. The DNA of the CDR3 is TGCGCCAGCAGCTTGGCGGGGAATAATGAAAAACTGTTTTTT.

The chain combines TRBV4-1 with TRBJ2-1, with 13 bases fitting TRBD2. Germline loops: CDR1 MGHRA, CDR2 YSYEKL. V shed 3 bases and J 2 bases; nucleotides not matched to a gene: 10. The CDR3 is 19 amino acids. This CDR3 reads CASSQGLAGPKGTYNEQFF. In DNA form, the CDR3 reads TGCGCCAGCAGCCAGGGACTAGCGGGACCTAAAGGGACCTACAATGAGCAGTTCTTC.

The chain has TRBV2 and TRBJ1-1, with D maybe TRBD1 (5 bases). The CDR3 runs 13 residues. In germline, CDR1 is SNHLY, CDR2 FYNNEI. V lost 1 base to trimming and J lost 5 bases, with 8 bases between them. This CDR3 reads CASSEEGATEAFF. DNA of the CDR3: TGTGCCAGCAGTGAAGAAGGGGCTACTGAAGCTTTCTTT.

The CDR3 is CASSQPDSWDTEAFF. CDR3 bases: TGTGCCAGCAGCCAGCCCGACAGTTGGGACACTGAAGCTTTCTTT. The rearrangement joins TRBV28 to TRBJ1-1; a possible D gene is TRBD1 (5 bases). Germline V gene lookup returns CDR1 MDHEN and CDR2 SYDVKM. V was clipped by 6 bases and J by 3 bases, with 17 bases between them. The CDR3 length is 15 residues.

CDR3 coding DNA: TGTGCCAGCAGCAATAGACTAGGCGGGGCCCGAAGCTCCTACAATGAGCAGTTCTTC. Translating it yields CASSNRLGGARSSYNEQFF. The V call is TRBV7-9, the J call TRBJ2-1, with D maybe TRBD2 (6 bases). Germline V gene sequence: CDR1 SEHNR, CDR2 FQNEAQ (reference sequence). This CDR3 has 19 amino acids. Between the trimmed V and J ends, which lost 5 bases and 0 bases, there was a span of 23 bases.

The chain couples TRBV6-4 to TRBJ2-2; 7 bases align to TRBD2. J lost 7 bases, V lost 0 bases, and 8 bases had no gene match. The CDR3 is made up of 16 amino acids. Germline assignment: CDR1 MRHNA and CDR2 SNTAGT. DNA of the CDR3: TGTGCCAGCAGTGACTCCCGTCGGGAGGTTGTCGGGGAGCTGTTTTTT. Residues: CASSDSRREVVGELFF.

V gene TRBV19 combines with J gene TRBJ2-7; 7 bases line up with TRBD1. The germline gives CDR1 LNHDA, CDR2 SQIVND (reference sequence). V shed 0 bases and J 3 bases; nucleotides not matched to a gene: 5. This CDR3 region has 15 residues. The CDR3 nucleotides are TGTGCCAGTAGTATAGAGGTGGGACAGCACTACGAGCAGTACTTC. This encodes CASSIEVGQHYEQYF.

The chain is built from TRBV6-6 and TRBJ2-1, with a possible D match to TRBD2 (5 bases). This CDR3 spans 14 amino acids. Trimming stripped 0 bases from V and 4 bases from J, with 7 bases between. Germline V gene lookup returns CDR1 MNHNY and CDR2 SVGAGI (reference sequence). Written as DNA, the CDR3 is TGTGCCAGCAGTTACTCCGACTATTACAATGAGCAGTTCTTC. As protein: CASSYSDYYNEQFF.

The CDR3 nucleotides read TGCGCCAGCAGCCCGCAACAGACCAGCGGGTACAATGAGCAGTTCTTC. This sequence encodes CASSPQQTSGYNEQFF. The rearrangement uses TRBV4-1 and TRBJ2-1; D possibly corresponds to TRBD2 (6 bases). Germline values: CDR1 MGHRA, CDR2 YSYEKL. This CDR3 is built from 16 residues. V was clipped by 4 bases and J by 4 bases, with 17 bases between them.

The chain has TRBV6-6 and TRBJ1-3; D is unclear. V was shortened by 0 bases and J by 8 bases, with 8 bases between the two germline ends. CDR1 is MNHNY and CDR2 is SVGAGI in the germline V gene (reference sequence). CDR3 length: 13 residues. The CDR3 is CASSYSPGDTIYF. The CDR3 DNA sequence: TGTGCCAGCAGTTACTCGCCCGGGGACACCATATATTTT.

J is TRBJ1-2 and V is TRBV25-1; 12 bases are shared with TRBD1. Looked up from germline, CDR1 is MGHDK and CDR2 is SYGVNS. The CDR3 loop spans 14 amino acids. Trimming took 8 bases from V and 7 from J; bases not matched to a gene: 8. The DNA of the CDR3 is TGTGCCAGCCTGGGACAGGGGGCAAGGAGTGGCTACACCTTC. It yields the protein CASLGQGARSGYTF.

The rearrangement joins TRBV29-1 to TRBJ2-7; D is unresolved. The ends were cut back, 3 bases at V and 4 bases at J, with 7 bases in the middle. There are 11 residues in the CDR3. Germline V lookup: CDR1 SQVTM, CDR2 ANQGSEA. This CDR3 reads CSVDVEYEQYF. The CDR3 DNA follows: TGCAGCGTTGATGTTGAGTACGAGCAGTACTTC.